This T cell receptor (beta chain) was recorded in a study of a mutant IDH1 vaccine in newly diagnosed glioma. Germline-derived CDR1 and CDR2 are SGHTA and FQGNSA. This CDR3 spans 18 amino acids. V was shortened by 0 bases and J by 0 bases, with 18 bases between the two germline ends. Generated by immunoSEQ multiplex PCR, the TCRdb table keeps only in-frame clones and is missing some. Among about 54,000 clones, roughly 80% were seen once, and the ten largest hold 3.5% to 5%. Time point denoted: week 35, safety follow-up. What each vaccine dose contained was 300 ug of mutant IDH1 20-mer peptide, accompanied by topical imiquimod. Turning to this clone: The antigen is unknown.

This TCR was sampled from a woman aged 18-30 years with glioma. Sequences were derived from PBMCs, sampled from a glioma patient whose treatment included an IDH1 peptide vaccine. The rearrangement links TRBV7-2 to TRBJ2-7, with a possible D match to TRBD2 (6 bases). The CDR3 coding sequence is TGTGCCAGCAGCTTAGCGGTCCGGGGTGGGGGGTACTCCTACGAGCAGTACTTC. Translation gives CASSLAVRGGGYSYEQYF.